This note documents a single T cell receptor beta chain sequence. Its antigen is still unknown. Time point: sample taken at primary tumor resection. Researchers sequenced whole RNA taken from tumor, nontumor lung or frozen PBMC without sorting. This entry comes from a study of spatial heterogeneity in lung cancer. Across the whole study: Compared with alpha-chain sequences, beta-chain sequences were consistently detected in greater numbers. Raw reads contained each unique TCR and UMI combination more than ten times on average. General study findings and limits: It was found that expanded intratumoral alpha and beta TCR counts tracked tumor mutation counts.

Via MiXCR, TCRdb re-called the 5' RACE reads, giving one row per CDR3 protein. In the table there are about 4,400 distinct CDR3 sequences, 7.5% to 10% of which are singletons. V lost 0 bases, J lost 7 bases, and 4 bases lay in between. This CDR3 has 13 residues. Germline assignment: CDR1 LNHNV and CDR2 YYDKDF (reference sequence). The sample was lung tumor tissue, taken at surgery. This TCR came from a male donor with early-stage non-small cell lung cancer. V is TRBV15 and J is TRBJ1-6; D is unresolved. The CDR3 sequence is CATSRDPNSPLHF. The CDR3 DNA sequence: TGTGCCACCAGCAGAGATCCCAATTCACCCCTCCACTTT.